The 3 T cell receptor beta chains reported below all come from one sample, sequenced in a study of regulatory T cells in long-lasting Graves disease. Time point given: newly diagnosed GD, antithyroid drugs for less than 3 months. Extracted RNA from PBMCs served as the source of the TCR library. Construction of the TCR beta libraries employed iRepertoire HTBI primers in conjunction with Arm-PCR of CDR3 regions. TCRdb itself ran the multiplex PCR reads through MiXCR, one entry per CDR3 protein. The data show about 440,000 distinct CDR3 sequences, with under 15% seen just once and over 15% held by the top ten. The sample was also linked to a second study, of T cells in Graves' hyperthyroidism and ophthalmopathy.

This sample comprised peripheral blood mononuclear cells (PBMCs), obtained at new diagnosis, from a patient treated with antithyroid drugs. Every receptor here comes from a woman in her 30s with Graves disease.

The rearrangement joins TRBV3-1 to TRBJ2-5; D gene ambiguous. Trimming shortened V by 4 bases and J by 7 bases, and 19 bases separated the two germline ends. The CDR3 length is 15 residues. Germline CDR1 is LGHDT and CDR2 is YNNKEL (reference sequence). Here the CDR3 reads CASSRPASSIGTQYF. The CDR3 DNA reads as TGTGCCAGCAGCCGACCAGCCAGTAGCATAGGGACCCAGTACTTC.

This clonotype was counted at least ten times. V is TRBV30 and J is TRBJ2-3, with 8 bases fitting TRBD1. V was clipped by 4 bases and J by 5 bases; unmatched bases: 8. Germline CDR1 is GTSNPN and CDR2 is SVGIG (reference sequence). This CDR3 has 14 amino acids. The CDR3 protein is CAWKDREGIDTQYF. CDR3 coding DNA: TGTGCCTGGAAGGACAGGGAAGGGATAGATACGCAGTATTTT. Full variable domain (missing parts from reference TRBV30 and TRBJ2-3): SQTIHQWPATLVQPVGSPLSLECTVEGTSNPNLYWYRQAAGRGLQLLFYSVGIGQISSEVPQNLSASRPQDRQFILSSKKLLLSDSGFYLCAWKDREGIDTQYFGPGTRLTVL.

CDR3 residues: CASSPAGRDSYEQYF. CDR3 DNA: TGTGCCAGCTCACCAGCGGGTAGGGACTCCTACGAGCAGTACTTC. The rearrangement uses TRBV18 and TRBJ2-7, with D tentatively TRBD2 (5 bases). CDR1 is KGHSH, CDR2 LQKENI, per germline. The CDR3 is made up of 15 amino acids. The germline V and J ends were trimmed by 2 bases and 0 bases, with 11 bases remaining between them.